The clone carrying this TCR beta chain was found many times. Antigen: not known. The data were taken from a study of blood T cells in healthy people across ages. Broader study findings: A roughly linear age-dependent decrease characterized TCR beta diversity per million T cells. A strong correlation was seen between TCR beta diversity and naive T cell percentage.

The people who gave samples were healthy Caucasians from Russia, aged roughly 6 to 95. Next came a second PCR, run for about 7 to 12 cycles, which used a sample-barcoded 5' primer along with a J-beta primer mix. TCRdb independently ran MiXCR on the 5' RACE reads; one entry per CDR3 protein. Of fewer than 1,000,000 distinct CDR3 sequences listed, 46% were seen once; the top ten hold less than 20%. This CDR3 contains 11 residues. Per germline, CDR1 SGHRS and CDR2 YFSETQ. V lost 4 bases to trimming and J lost 7 bases, with 6 bases between them. This clonotype was sampled from a man at least 80 years old in good health. The chain is built from TRBV5-1 and TRBJ2-1; D not resolved. The sequenced sample consisted of blood. Here the CDR3 DNA reads TGCGCCAGCAGCCCCGCGAATGAGCAGTTCTTC. Its protein product is CASSPANEQFF.